This T cell receptor (beta chain) was profiled in a study of blood T cell repertoires in COVID-19. Clones were sequenced by immunoSEQ multiplex PCR, and TCRdb holds only the in-frame ones, with some missing. The sample consists of 360,000 or so clones, more than 70% of them appearing once. Grouping used clinical history reported by participants in a survey and questionnaire. This CDR3 region has 13 residues. Trimming took off 4 bases at V and 0 bases at J, with 6 bases between the two ends. Germline values: CDR1 WNHNN, CDR2 SYGVQD (reference sequence). This clonotype was sampled from a woman aged 30 to 39 who had been exposed to COVID-19. Sequencing was performed on PBMCs or T cells enriched from blood (not recorded which). This sequence joins TRBV10-1 and TRBJ1-1; D ambiguous. The CDR3 loop is CASSVGLNTEAFF. Written as DNA, the CDR3 is TGCGCCAGCAGTGTCGGTCTGAACACTGAAGCTTTCTTT.